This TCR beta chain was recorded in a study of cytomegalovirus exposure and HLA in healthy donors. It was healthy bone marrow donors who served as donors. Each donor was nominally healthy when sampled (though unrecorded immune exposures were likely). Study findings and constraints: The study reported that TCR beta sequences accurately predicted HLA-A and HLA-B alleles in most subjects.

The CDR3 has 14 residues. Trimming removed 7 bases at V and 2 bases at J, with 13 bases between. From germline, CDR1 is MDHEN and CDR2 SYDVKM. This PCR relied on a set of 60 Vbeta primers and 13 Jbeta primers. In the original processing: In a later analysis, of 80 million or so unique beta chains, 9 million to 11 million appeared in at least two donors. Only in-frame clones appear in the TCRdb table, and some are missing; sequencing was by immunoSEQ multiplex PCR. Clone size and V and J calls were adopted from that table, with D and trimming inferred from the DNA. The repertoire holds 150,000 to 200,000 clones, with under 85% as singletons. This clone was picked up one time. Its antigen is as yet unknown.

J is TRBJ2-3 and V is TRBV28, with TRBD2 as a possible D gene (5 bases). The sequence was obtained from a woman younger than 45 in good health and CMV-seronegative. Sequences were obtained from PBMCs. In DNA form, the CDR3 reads TGTGCCAGCACCTCAGGACTTGTCACAGATACGCAGTATTTT. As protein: CASTSGLVTDTQYF.